A selection of T cell receptor beta chains follows, all from one sample in a study of T cell responses to AZD1222 COVID-19 vaccine. Data came from immunoSEQ multiplex PCR; TCRdb stores just in-frame clones and leaves some out. The sample gives more than 100,000 clones, roughly 87% of which show up once; approximately 1.5% is in the top ten. The material was peripheral blood, obtained on day 0 of AZD1222 vaccination. Source of these receptors: an adult in good health. The conserved cysteine and the conserved F or W are not part of the CDR3 here.

V gene: TRBV6-5
J gene: TRBJ2-7
CDR3 protein: ASSSAITTGEQY

V gene: TRBV5-6
J gene: TRBJ2-1
CDR3 protein: ASSLRTGGLTYNEQF

V gene: TRBV7-6
J gene: TRBJ1-6
CDR3 protein: ASSLAGQGRNSPLH

V gene: TRBV2
J gene: TRBJ1-4
CDR3 protein: ATNPTGEGEKLF

V gene: TRBV23-1
J gene: TRBJ1-4
CDR3 protein: ASSLPGNPTNEKLF

V gene: TRBV6-1
J gene: TRBJ2-7
CDR3 protein: ASSEPGVYEQY

V gene: TRBV30
J gene: TRBJ1-2
CDR3 protein: AWLTGQWDYGYT

V gene: TRBV5-1
J gene: TRBJ2-2
CDR3 protein: ASSLAGTGVSGELF

V gene: TRBV7-9
J gene: TRBJ2-2
CDR3 protein: ASSLRERGPLNTGELF

V gene: TRBV3-1/TRBV3-2
J gene: TRBJ2-2
CDR3 protein: ASSRETRGISTGELF

V gene: TRBV29-1
J gene: TRBJ1-1
CDR3 protein: SVEVTTNTEAF

V gene: TRBV12-5
J gene: TRBJ1-3
CDR3 protein: ASGPLDGNTIY

V gene: TRBV29-1
J gene: TRBJ2-5
CDR3 protein: SVTGQGGGETQY

V gene: TRBV3-1/TRBV3-2
J gene: TRBJ1-5
CDR3 protein: ASSPSGNQPQH

V gene: TRBV9
J gene: TRBJ2-7
CDR3 protein: ASSPGTSGAPYEQY

V gene: TRBV3-1/TRBV3-2
J gene: TRBJ2-1
CDR3 protein: ASSQEGAETYNEQF

V gene: TRBV19
J gene: TRBJ1-4
CDR3 protein: ASSIYGGIATNEKLF

V gene: TRBV7-2
J gene: TRBJ1-5
CDR3 protein: ASSLTGFSNQPQH

V gene: TRBV7-2
J gene: TRBJ2-7
CDR3 protein: ASSQTTGFGYEQY

V gene: TRBV6-2/TRBV6-3
J gene: TRBJ1-5
CDR3 protein: ASSYPGDRVGSNQPQH

V gene: TRBV29-1
J gene: TRBJ2-2
CDR3 protein: SGNRVTGELF

V gene: TRBV7-9
J gene: TRBJ2-1
CDR3 protein: ASSHPSGGYNEQF

V gene: TRBV6-5
J gene: TRBJ1-5
CDR3 protein: ASTSSYYSNQPQH

V gene: TRBV5-4
J gene: TRBJ2-7
CDR3 protein: ASSLSTGIYEQY

V gene: TRBV24-1
J gene: TRBJ2-1
CDR3 protein: ATSDLGRGNEQF

V gene: TRBV3-1/TRBV3-2
J gene: TRBJ1-2
CDR3 protein: ASTPFLNYGYT

V gene: TRBV7-2
J gene: TRBJ2-7
CDR3 protein: ASSPVGAEQY

V gene: TRBV24-1
J gene: TRBJ2-2
CDR3 protein: ATSDPGRHAGELF

V gene: TRBV6-5
J gene: TRBJ2-7
CDR3 protein: ASSTGGRYEQY

V gene: TRBV7-6
J gene: TRBJ2-7
CDR3 protein: ASSSSRVRGVYEQY

V gene: TRBV6-5
J gene: TRBJ1-5
CDR3 protein: ASSHDRAQPQH

V gene: TRBV11-3
J gene: TRBJ2-1
CDR3 protein: ASSLGTGPRNEQF

V gene: TRBV28
J gene: TRBJ2-2
CDR3 protein: ASSSNHPNTGELF

V gene: TRBV7-9
J gene: TRBJ2-3
CDR3 protein: ASSPSLGKGPDTQY

V gene: TRBV7-9
J gene: TRBJ2-3
CDR3 protein: ASSPRVFSTDTQY

V gene: TRBV5-1
J gene: TRBJ2-7
CDR3 protein: ASRPTGPTYEQY

V gene: TRBV12-3/TRBV12-4
J gene: TRBJ1-5
CDR3 protein: ASSLPPKQPQH

V gene: TRBV4-3
J gene: TRBJ1-1
CDR3 protein: ASSQDWHTEAF

V gene: TRBV6-2/TRBV6-3
J gene: TRBJ2-1
CDR3 protein: ASSHQDPYNEQF

V gene: TRBV9
J gene: TRBJ2-3
CDR3 protein: ASSVGLGDTQY

V gene: TRBV25-1
J gene: TRBJ2-1
CDR3 protein: ASSEGARSYNEQF

V gene: TRBV4-2
J gene: TRBJ2-7
CDR3 protein: ASSQEAPWPGEQY

V gene: TRBV6-5
J gene: TRBJ1-2
CDR3 protein: ASSYGTGGAYGYT

V gene: TRBV3-1/TRBV3-2
J gene: TRBJ2-7
CDR3 protein: ASSLPGLAEEQY

V gene: TRBV6-5
J gene: TRBJ2-1
CDR3 protein: ASSYSIGGGYNEQF

V gene: TRBV14
J gene: TRBJ1-1
CDR3 protein: ASSPIGPNTEAF

V gene: TRBV7-2
J gene: TRBJ2-1
CDR3 protein: ASSAPGGGRRYNEQF

V gene: TRBV4-1
J gene: TRBJ1-6
CDR3 protein: ASSYRGTGSPLH

V gene: TRBV28
J gene: TRBJ2-1
CDR3 protein: ASKTTGGSYNEQF